These 26 T cell receptor beta chains were sequenced from one sample in a study of T-cell reconstitution after alpha-beta-depleted transplantation in children. During its preparation, the TCRbeta library received unique molecular identifiers. From the PCR reads, TCRdb called clonotypes with MiXCR, one entry per CDR3 protein. This repertoire shows about 240,000 distinct CDR3 sequences, around 25% found once; its top ten account for less than 3.5%. Sequences were derived from PBMCs, sampled before TCRalphabeta/CD19-depleted stem cell transplant. The source is a girl between 2 and 10 years old with Fanconi anemia, due to receive a stem cell transplant.

The CDR3 loop is CSVQGQSNEQFF. CDR3 coding DNA: TGCAGCGTCCAGGGACAATCCAATGAGCAGTTCTTC. The gene calls are TRBV29-1 and TRBJ2-1; weak D call: TRBD1 (6 bases). The CDR3 length is 12 residues. Trimming shortened V by 6 bases and J by 6 bases, and 12 bases separated the two germline ends. Germline CDR1 and CDR2: SQVTM and ANQGSEA.

The chain combines TRBV11-2 with TRBJ2-3; 7 bases map to TRBD2. CDR3 size: 17 residues. V lost 1 base and J lost 4; bases outside the gene matches: 11. Germline loops: CDR1 SGHAT, CDR2 FQNNGV. The DNA for the CDR3 is TGTGCCAGCAGCTTAGCAGGACTAGTAATTGATCCAGATACGCAGTATTTT. It translates to CASSLAGLVIDPDTQYF.

This sequence joins TRBV29-1 and TRBJ1-2, with D unclear. The V end was cut by 5 bases, the J end by 4 bases, with 5 bases between. The CDR3 contains 10 residues. Per germline, CDR1 SQVTM and CDR2 ANQGSEA. This CDR3 is CSVLSYGYTF. CDR3 nucleotide sequence: TGCAGCGTTTTGAGCTATGGCTACACCTTC.

This clonotype was seen repeatedly, ten times or more. V and J are TRBV29-1 and TRBJ1-2; D uncertain. CDR3 length: 12 residues. Trimming removed 4 bases at V and 3 bases at J, with 9 bases between. Looked up from germline, CDR1 is SQVTM and CDR2 is ANQGSEA. CDR3 bases: TGCAGCGTTGTAGTCTTTGACTATGGCTACACCTTC. This gives the protein CSVVVFDYGYTF.

In this sample, this clonotype turned up many times. The chain carries TRBV5-1 and TRBJ2-7; 7 bases are a match to TRBD1. J gave up 1 base and V 0 bases, and 4 bases lay outside the gene matches. The CDR3 has 15 amino acids. Germline CDR1 reads SGHRS; CDR2 reads YFSETQ. Here the CDR3 reads CASSLVRDSSYEQYF. CDR3 DNA sequence: TGCGCCAGCAGCTTGGTCCGGGACAGTTCCTACGAGCAGTACTTC.

This clonotype was observed at least ten times. J is TRBJ2-7 and V is TRBV20-1, with D perhaps TRBD1 (6 bases). The CDR3 is 15 residues long. Germline CDR1 and CDR2: DFQATT and SNEGSKA (reference sequence). V lost 5 bases to trimming and J lost 2 bases, with 19 bases between them. CDR3 nucleotides: TGCAGTGCTCACTTATTCGGGACAAGACCCTACGAGCAGTACTTC. Protein: CSAHLFGTRPYEQYF.

The chain uses TRBV7-2 and TRBJ2-1, with 10 bases matching TRBD2. The CDR3 contains 17 residues. Trimming cost V 5 bases and J 6 bases; bases outside gene matches: 13. Germline loops: CDR1 SGHTA, CDR2 FQGNSA. This chain's CDR3 is CASSTQTTSGDPNEQFF. The CDR3 DNA is TGTGCCAGCAGCACACAAACCACTAGCGGGGATCCCAATGAGCAGTTCTTC.

The rearrangement links TRBV6-2 or TRBV6-3 to TRBJ2-1; D gene uncertain. V lost 6 bases and J 0 bases, leaving 15 bases between the germline ends. This CDR3 region has 16 residues. CDR1 MNHEY and CDR2 SVGEGT come from the germline V gene. CDR3 coding DNA: TGTGCCAGCAGCCCTGGTTGGGGTAGCTCCTACAATGAGCAGTTCTTC. Amino acids: CASSPGWGSSYNEQFF.

This clonotype was detected only a few times. The chain links TRBV29-1 to TRBJ2-3, with D possibly TRBD1 on 5 matching bases. The CDR3 length is 14 residues. Per the germline V gene, CDR1 is SQVTM and CDR2 is ANQGSEA. Deletions cut 6 bases from V and 9 bases from J, with 22 bases between. For the CDR3, the DNA is TGCAGCGTGAGGAGCAGGGATGGCCTAAAAACGCAGTATTTT. It is translated as CSVRSRDGLKTQYF.

This clonotype occurred a few times. The chain combines TRBV29-1 with TRBJ2-7, with D possibly being TRBD2 (5 bases). Germline V gives CDR1 SQVTM, CDR2 ANQGSEA. This CDR3 is built from 14 residues. V was shortened by 5 bases and J by 3 bases, with 17 bases between the two germline ends. The CDR3, as DNA: TGCAGCGTTCTCGCTCCTGGGAGTGTCTACGAGCAGTACTTC. Translating gives CSVLAPGSVYEQYF.

The genes are TRBV2 and TRBJ2-1; 11 nucleotides match TRBD2. Germline assignment: CDR1 SNHLY and CDR2 FYNNEI. J gave up 4 bases and V 3 bases, and 5 bases lay outside the gene matches. This CDR3 spans 16 amino acids. The CDR3 DNA reads TGTGCCAGCAGTGATCCCGGGACTAGCGGATACAATGAGCAGTTCTTC. It translates to CASSDPGTSGYNEQFF. The full variable domain, its missing parts supplied by reference TRBV2 and TRBJ2-1, is EPEVTQTPSHQVTQMGQEVILRCVPISNHLYFYWYRQILGQKVEFLVSFYNNEISEKSEIFDDQFSVERPDGSNFTLKIRSTKLEDSAMYFCASSDPGTSGYNEQFFGPGTRLTVL.

This clonotype appeared a few times. The chain couples TRBV21-1 to TRBJ2-3; the table's D gene call, TRBD2, was not cross checked with the DNA. TRBV21-1 is assigned pseudogene status. This CDR3 is 18 amino acids long. CDR3 residues: CASSKDSGRAVFPDTQYF. CDR3 nucleotides: TGTGCCAGCAGCAAAGATAGCGGGAGGGCCGTCTTCCCAGATACGCAGTATTTT.

The CDR3 loop reads CASSVGSGTFYEQYF. CDR3 in DNA: TGTGCCAGCAGCGTAGGGAGCGGGACCTTCTACGAGCAGTACTTC. V and J are TRBV9 and TRBJ2-7; 7 bases match TRBD2. Trimming removed 0 bases from V and 3 bases from J; junction bases left unmatched: 6. The CDR3 is 15 residues long. Germline CDR1 is SGDLS and CDR2 is YYNGEE.

The V gene is TRBV29-1, the J gene TRBJ2-3, with TRBD2 identical over 13 bases. The ends lost 4 bases at V and 1 base at J; junction bases unmatched: 2. Looked up from germline, CDR1 is SQVTM and CDR2 is ANQGSEA. The CDR3 has 15 residues. The CDR3 DNA is TGCAGCGTTGTAGGACTAGCGGGAGGCACAGATACGCAGTATTTT. Translated, it gives CSVVGLAGGTDTQYF.

The chain employs TRBV11-2 and TRBJ2-1; 11 bases are a match to TRBD2. The CDR3 extends over 16 amino acids. V trimming: 1 base; J trimming: 8 bases; junction bases outside the gene matches: 7. Germline CDR1 reads SGHAT; CDR2 reads FQNNGV. The CDR3 is CASSLARLAGWDEQFF. The CDR3 nucleotides are TGTGCCAGCAGCTTAGCCCGACTAGCGGGATGGGATGAGCAGTTCTTC.

At least ten counts were recorded for this clonotype. The chain employs TRBV29-1 and TRBJ2-1, with D tentatively TRBD2 (6 bases). Germline V gene lookup returns CDR1 SQVTM and CDR2 ANQGSEA. The CDR3 extends over 16 amino acids. The ends were cut back, 0 bases at V and 1 base at J, with 13 bases in the middle. The CDR3 here is CSVEDDRERSYNEQFF. For the CDR3, the DNA is TGCAGCGTTGAAGATGACCGGGAGAGGTCCTACAATGAGCAGTTCTTC.

A word on this clonotype: Just one base apart from a much larger clone, this may be a read error. The chain joins TRBV10-3 to TRBJ2-7; tentative D call: TRBD2 (5 bases). The length of the CDR3 is 13 residues. Trimming shortened V by 10 bases and J by 3 bases, and 16 bases separated the two germline ends. CDR1 and CDR2 from the germline V gene are ENHRY and SYGVKD. The CDR3 is CATSLGRGYEQYF. Here the CDR3 DNA reads TGTGCCACCAGCCTCGGTCGGGGCTACGAGCAGTACTTC.

Only one count was recorded for this clonotype. V gene TRBV7-2 combines with J gene TRBJ2-7; 10 bases line up with TRBD2. V lost 0 bases, J lost 6 bases, and 5 bases stayed unmatched. This CDR3 comprises 15 residues. Germline loops: CDR1 SGHTA, CDR2 FQGNSA. The CDR3 DNA reads TGTGCCAGCAGCTTAGCGCTCCTAGCGGGGGTCGAGCAGTACTTC. It specifies CASSLALLAGVEQYF. Looking up the rest from reference TRBV7-2 and TRBJ2-7 gives the full variable domain: GAGVSQSPSNKVTEKGKDVELRCDPISGHTALYWYRQSLGQGLEFLIYFQGNSAPDKSGLPSDRFSAERTGGSVSTLTIQRTQQEDSAVYLCASSLALLAGVEQYFGPGTRLTVT.

This clonotype was seen repeatedly, ten times or more. One end of the junction varies from germline; a read error may be responsible. The chain combines TRBV29-1 with TRBJ2-5, with 11 bases fitting TRBD2. CDR3 length equals 13 residues. The germline CDR1 and CDR2 sequences are SQVTM and ANQGSEA. The CDR3 DNA reads TGCAGCGTTGAAGATCCAGAGACTAGCGGGGTAGGGTTC. Residues: CSVEDPETSGVGF.

This clonotype was counted between two and nine times. An end of the junction does not agree with germline; a read error may underlie this. CDR3 protein: CSARDKGQAQESQYF. The DNA for the CDR3 is TGCAGTGCTAGAGATAAAGGACAGGCGCAAGAGAGCCAGTACTTC. J is TRBJ2-5 and V is TRBV20-1; 7 positions match TRBD1. The CDR3 runs to 15 residues. Germline loops: CDR1 DFQATT, CDR2 SNEGSKA (reference sequence).

The gene calls are TRBV4-1 and TRBJ1-3, with D possibly being TRBD1 (6 bases). Germline lookup yields CDR1 MGHRA and CDR2 YSYEKL. The V and J ends lost 1 base and 9 bases respectively, with 16 bases between them. This CDR3 is built from 15 residues. CDR3 nucleotides: TGCGCCAGCAGCCAAGTGTGGGCAGGGGAAGGCACCATATATTTT. Protein product: CASSQVWAGEGTIYF.

This clonotype was detected many times. The chain employs TRBV10-3 and TRBJ2-1; TRBD2 agrees at 9 bases. The CDR3 length is 15 residues. Germline trimming cut 2 bases from V and 5 bases from J; bases unmatched to any gene: 4. Germline CDR1 ENHRY, CDR2 SYGVKD. The CDR3 spells CAISEISGSNNEQFF. DNA of the CDR3: TGTGCCATCAGTGAGATTAGCGGGAGCAACAATGAGCAGTTCTTC.

This clonotype was observed many times. This chain uses TRBV27 with TRBJ2-7; weak D call: TRBD2 (6 bases). CDR1 MNHEY and CDR2 SMNVEV come from the germline V gene (reference sequence). The CDR3 has 14 amino acids. Trimming stripped 5 bases from V and 2 bases from J, with 13 bases between. In DNA form, the CDR3 reads TGTGCCAGCAGTCCTGGCGGGGTCCCCTACGAGCAGTACTTC. Amino acids: CASSPGGVPYEQYF.

This clonotype turned up a few times. The chain joins TRBV7-2 to TRBJ2-2, with no clear D. V shed 2 bases and J shed 3 bases, with 7 bases lying between them. Germline V gives CDR1 SGHTA, CDR2 FQGNSA. This CDR3 contains 14 residues. CDR3 bases: TGTGCCAGCAGCTTATGGACGGACACCGGGGAGCTGTTTTTT. Translating it yields CASSLWTDTGELFF. The full variable domain, its missing parts supplied by reference TRBV7-2 and TRBJ2-2, is GAGVSQSPSNKVTEKGKDVELRCDPISGHTALYWYRQSLGQGLEFLIYFQGNSAPDKSGLPSDRFSAERTGGSVSTLTIQRTQQEDSAVYLCASSLWTDTGELFFGEGSRLTVL.

The V gene is TRBV11-2, the J gene TRBJ2-1; unclear D gene. CDR1 and CDR2 from the germline V gene are SGHAT and FQNNGV. CDR3 length: 16 residues. V shed 1 base and J shed 0 bases, with 10 bases lying between them. CDR3 residues: CASSLGDMSSYNEQFF. The CDR3 nucleotides are TGTGCCAGCAGCTTAGGGGATATGAGCTCCTACAATGAGCAGTTCTTC.

The V and J genes are TRBV20-1 and TRBJ2-7, with D perhaps given as TRBD1 or TRBD2 (5 bases each). This CDR3 contains 16 residues. Germline V lookup: CDR1 DFQATT, CDR2 SNEGSKA (reference sequence). V dropped 0 bases and J dropped 4 bases, with 19 bases sitting between them. The CDR3 coding sequence is TGCAGTGCTAGAGACACGTTTGGGCAGGGAGATTACGAGCAGTACTTC. It translates to CSARDTFGQGDYEQYF.